Listed below are T cell receptor beta chains from one sample, sequenced in a study of cytomegalovirus exposure and HLA in healthy donors. Here immunoSEQ multiplex PCR was the method, and the copy in TCRdb shows in-frame clones only, minus some. The sample has around 130,000 clones, 70% to 75% seen once. Sequencing was carried out using PBMCs. All receptors derive from a woman between 40 and 55 years old in good health and CMV-seropositive. Each CDR3 is given with its conserved first and last residue. D genes are given only for firm matches. Expanded clones get a size class; other rows say once, few or many, or leave the size out.

abundance: .; j_gene: TRBJ2-7; d_gene: .; v_gene: TRBV4-3; CDR3aa: CASSQDHTGYNSYEQYF; CDR3nt: TGCGCCAGCAGCCAAGACCATACAGGGTATAACTCCTACGAGCAGTACTTC
abundance: .; j_gene: TRBJ2-2; d_gene: .; v_gene: TRBV10-3; CDR3aa: CAIRTGSPTGELFF; CDR3nt: TGTGCCATCAGGACTGGATCCCCCACCGGGGAGCTGTTTTTT
abundance: .; j_gene: TRBJ1-2; d_gene: .; v_gene: TRBV7-9; CDR3aa: CASSPHSGASNYGYTF; CDR3nt: TGTGCCAGCAGCCCACACAGCGGGGCGTCTAACTATGGCTACACCTTC
abundance: few; j_gene: TRBJ2-7; d_gene: .; v_gene: TRBV4-3; CDR3aa: CASSQDYTGSSYEQYF; CDR3nt: TGCGCCAGCAGCCAAGATTATACAGGTTCCTCCTACGAGCAGTACTTC
abundance: .; j_gene: TRBJ2-3; d_gene: TRBD2; v_gene: TRBV7-8; CDR3aa: CASSLVQFRLAASTDTQYF; CDR3nt: TGTGCCAGCAGCTTAGTCCAATTTCGACTAGCGGCTAGCACAGATACGCAGTATTTT
abundance: .; j_gene: TRBJ2-2; d_gene: TRBD1; v_gene: TRBV19; CDR3aa: CASSSWDRRTGELFF; CDR3nt: TGTGCCAGTAGCTCATGGGACAGGCGCACCGGGGAGCTGTTTTTT
abundance: .; j_gene: TRBJ2-5; d_gene: TRBD1; v_gene: TRBV18; CDR3aa: CASSPGTGGIGSPETQYF; CDR3nt: TGTGCCAGCTCACCAGGGACAGGTGGTATTGGTAGTCCGGAGACCCAGTACTTC
abundance: once; j_gene: TRBJ2-1; d_gene: TRBD2; v_gene: TRBV7-2; CDR3aa: CASSRDSGRAKNEQFF; CDR3nt: TGTGCCAGCAGCCGAGACAGCGGGAGGGCCAAAAATGAGCAGTTCTTC
abundance: .; j_gene: TRBJ2-1; d_gene: TRBD1; v_gene: TRBV6-5; CDR3aa: CASSRQGAAIRRFF; CDR3nt: TGTGCCAGCAGTCGACAGGGCGCAGCGATCCGACGATTCTTC
abundance: .; j_gene: TRBJ2-3; d_gene: TRBD2; v_gene: TRBV11-2; CDR3aa: CASSLGRATDTQYF; CDR3nt: TGTGCCAGCAGCTTGGGGAGGGCCACAGATACGCAGTATTTT
abundance: .; j_gene: TRBJ1-2; d_gene: .; v_gene: TRBV28; CDR3aa: CASSFDKYGYTF; CDR3nt: TGTGCCAGCAGTTTCGACAAATATGGCTACACCTTC
abundance: .; j_gene: TRBJ1-1; d_gene: TRBD1; v_gene: TRBV2; CDR3aa: CASSEGDRAGRPAFF; CDR3nt: TGTGCCAGCAGTGAAGGGGACAGGGCAGGAAGACCAGCTTTCTTT
abundance: .; j_gene: TRBJ1-3; d_gene: .; v_gene: TRBV10-3; CDR3aa: CAIKGAGTNPDSGNTIYF; CDR3nt: TGTGCCATCAAAGGGGCAGGGACTAACCCCGACTCTGGAAACACCATATATTTT
abundance: .; j_gene: TRBJ2-7; d_gene: .; v_gene: TRBV28; CDR3aa: CASSPPAGHEQYF; CDR3nt: TGTGCCAGCAGCCCCCCCGCGGGGCACGAGCAGTACTTC
abundance: .; j_gene: TRBJ2-7; d_gene: TRBD1; v_gene: TRBV2; CDR3aa: CASSMTGESYEQYF; CDR3nt: TGTGCCAGCAGTATGACAGGGGAGTCCTACGAGCAGTACTTC
abundance: .; j_gene: TRBJ1-4; d_gene: .; v_gene: TRBV28; CDR3aa: CASSRLNEKLFF; CDR3nt: TGTGCCAGCAGCCGACTTAATGAAAAACTGTTTTTT
abundance: once; j_gene: TRBJ1-1; d_gene: TRBD1; v_gene: TRBV28; CDR3aa: CASSPQGVPEAFF; CDR3nt: TGTGCCAGCAGTCCACAGGGGGTCCCTGAAGCTTTCTTT
abundance: .; j_gene: TRBJ2-1; d_gene: .; v_gene: TRBV7-3; CDR3aa: CASSLNGGGGPARREQFF; CDR3nt: TGTGCCAGCAGCTTAAATGGGGGCGGCGGCCCCGCTCGGAGGGAGCAGTTCTTC
abundance: once; j_gene: TRBJ1-2; d_gene: .; v_gene: TRBV28; CDR3aa: CASSWRVGEGYTF; CDR3nt: TGTGCCAGCAGTTGGAGGGTAGGAGAGGGCTACACCTTC
abundance: .; j_gene: TRBJ2-1; d_gene: TRBD1; v_gene: TRBV5-4; CDR3aa: CASSLGQGNDNEQFF; CDR3nt: TGTGCCAGCAGCCTGGGACAGGGGAACGACAATGAGCAGTTCTTC
abundance: .; j_gene: TRBJ2-7; d_gene: TRBD1; v_gene: TRBV4-3; CDR3aa: CASSQDVFLGQGAYEQYF; CDR3nt: TGCGCCAGCAGCCAAGATGTTTTTCTGGGACAGGGGGCCTACGAGCAGTACTTC
abundance: .; j_gene: TRBJ2-1; d_gene: TRBD2; v_gene: TRBV6-5; CDR3aa: CASRPGLELDEQFF; CDR3nt: TGTGCCAGCAGACCGGGACTAGAGTTAGATGAGCAGTTCTTC
abundance: .; j_gene: TRBJ2-7; d_gene: .; v_gene: TRBV19; CDR3aa: CASRVNGGDNSYEQYF; CDR3nt: TGTGCCAGTAGGGTAAATGGGGGGGACAACTCCTACGAGCAGTACTTC
abundance: .; j_gene: TRBJ1-4; d_gene: TRBD1; v_gene: TRBV5-8; CDR3aa: CASSAGQVNNEKLFF; CDR3nt: TGTGCCAGCAGCGCGGGACAGGTTAATAATGAAAAACTGTTTTTT
abundance: few; j_gene: TRBJ1-5; d_gene: TRBD1; v_gene: TRBV7-9; CDR3aa: CASSLTGTGRDQPQHF; CDR3nt: TGTGCCAGCAGCTTAACCGGGACAGGGAGGGATCAGCCCCAGCATTTT
abundance: .; j_gene: TRBJ2-7; d_gene: TRBD1; v_gene: TRBV4-1; CDR3aa: CASSQGFPGQGSEQYF; CDR3nt: TGCGCCAGCAGCCAAGGTTTCCCGGGACAGGGATCCGAGCAGTACTTC
abundance: .; j_gene: TRBJ2-7; d_gene: TRBD2; v_gene: TRBV7-2; CDR3aa: CASSPRASGRAEEQYF; CDR3nt: TGTGCCAGCAGCCCGCGGGCGAGCGGGAGGGCCGAGGAGCAGTACTTC
abundance: .; j_gene: TRBJ2-3; d_gene: .; v_gene: TRBV28; CDR3aa: CASSPADIADTQYF; CDR3nt: TGTGCCAGCAGCCCCGCCGACATCGCAGATACGCAGTATTTT
abundance: .; j_gene: TRBJ2-7; d_gene: TRBD1; v_gene: TRBV5-4; CDR3aa: CASSLVGQGSYEQYF; CDR3nt: TGTGCCAGCAGCTTGGTGGGACAGGGGTCTTACGAGCAGTACTTC
abundance: .; j_gene: TRBJ2-3; d_gene: .; v_gene: TRBV7-9; CDR3aa: CASSPRRTGVTDTQYF; CDR3nt: TGTGCCAGCAGCCCTCGTCGGACGGGAGTAACAGATACGCAGTATTTT
abundance: .; j_gene: TRBJ2-1; d_gene: .; v_gene: TRBV29-1; CDR3aa: CSAGRGGPRWDEQFF; CDR3nt: TGCAGCGCCGGAAGGGGGGGCCCTCGGTGGGATGAGCAGTTCTTC
abundance: once; j_gene: TRBJ1-2; d_gene: TRBD1; v_gene: TRBV5-8; CDR3aa: CASSLLGQFKLYGYTF; CDR3nt: TGTGCCAGCAGCTTGTTGGGACAGTTCAAACTCTATGGCTACACCTTC
abundance: few; j_gene: TRBJ1-6; d_gene: TRBD1; v_gene: TRBV4-2; CDR3aa: CASSRDRDPAYNSPLHF; CDR3nt: TGTGCCAGCAGCCGTGACAGGGACCCAGCCTATAATTCACCCCTCCACTTT
abundance: .; j_gene: TRBJ2-1; d_gene: .; v_gene: TRBV6-1; CDR3aa: CASSASGSSSYNEQFF; CDR3nt: TGTGCCAGCAGTGCCTCCGGGTCTAGCTCCTACAATGAGCAGTTCTTC